Listed below are T cell receptor beta chains from one sample, sequenced in a study of CD8+CD57+ T cells in acquired aplastic anemia. Each CDR3 protein gets one entry after TCRdb re-called the reads with MiXCR. The sample contains 200,000 or so distinct CDR3 sequences, about 64% of which appear only once. Sequenced input: sorted CD4+, CD8+, or CD8+CD57+ T cells (not recorded which) from PBMCs. Receptors were obtained from a human donor with severe aplastic anemia or a healthy control (not recorded which). The CDR3 runs from the conserved cysteine through the conserved F or W. D genes are given only for firm matches. Size values are once, few and many counts, or a class for expanded clones, and some rows have none.

cdr3_aa: CASSEREATGELFF
cdr3_nt: TGTGCCAGCAGCGAGCGCGAGGCGACCGGGGAGCTGTTTTTT
j_call: TRBJ2-2
v_call: TRBV9
d_call: -
clone_size: -

cdr3_aa: CASSQGAHGNTIYF
cdr3_nt: TGTGCCAGCTCACAGGGGGCCCATGGAAACACCATATATTTT
j_call: TRBJ1-3
v_call: TRBV7-8
d_call: TRBD1
clone_size: -

cdr3_aa: CSARGGLAGGRTQYF
cdr3_nt: TGCAGTGCTAGAGGAGGACTAGCGGGGGGGCGAACCCAGTACTTC
j_call: TRBJ2-5
v_call: TRBV20-1
d_call: TRBD2
clone_size: few

cdr3_aa: CASSQIAGPRGNEQFF
cdr3_nt: TGTGCCAGCAGCCAAATAGCGGGGCCACGAGGGAATGAGCAGTTCTTC
j_call: TRBJ2-1
v_call: TRBV14
d_call: TRBD2
clone_size: -

cdr3_aa: CASSFVGSGSTIYF
cdr3_nt: TGTGCCAGCAGCTTTGTGGGCTCTGGAAGCACCATATATTTT
j_call: TRBJ1-3
v_call: TRBV7-9
d_call: -
clone_size: -

cdr3_aa: CASSLAASSGNTIYF
cdr3_nt: TGTGCCAGCAGTCTCGCCGCCAGCTCTGGAAACACCATATATTTT
j_call: TRBJ1-3
v_call: TRBV9
d_call: -
clone_size: -

cdr3_aa: CASSLTGDQPQHF
cdr3_nt: TGTGCCAGCAGCTTGACAGGGGATCAGCCCCAGCATTTT
j_call: TRBJ1-5
v_call: TRBV7-2
d_call: TRBD1
clone_size: -

cdr3_aa: CSARAAQLEAFF
cdr3_nt: TGCAGTGCTAGAGCCGCACAGCTTGAAGCTTTCTTT
j_call: TRBJ1-1
v_call: TRBV20-1
d_call: -
clone_size: -

cdr3_aa: CASSLGLFSTDTQYF
cdr3_nt: TGTGCCAGCAGCTTGGGGCTGTTTAGCACAGATACGCAGTATTTT
j_call: TRBJ2-3
v_call: TRBV5-5
d_call: -
clone_size: -

cdr3_aa: CASSGTGAHQPQHF
cdr3_nt: TGTGCCAGCAGTGGGACAGGGGCCCATCAGCCCCAGCATTTT
j_call: TRBJ1-5
v_call: TRBV2
d_call: TRBD1
clone_size: -

cdr3_aa: CASSLGRGTGNTIYF
cdr3_nt: TGTGCCAGCAGCTTAGGGAGGGGGACTGGAAACACCATATATTTT
j_call: TRBJ1-3
v_call: TRBV7-2
d_call: -
clone_size: -

cdr3_aa: CASSPLSYEQYF
cdr3_nt: TGTGCCAGCAGCCCCCTCTCCTACGAGCAGTACTTC
j_call: TRBJ2-7
v_call: TRBV7-9
d_call: -
clone_size: many

cdr3_aa: CASSPGPFSSYEQYF
cdr3_nt: TGTGCCAGCAGCCCCGGGCCGTTTAGCTCCTACGAGCAGTACTTC
j_call: TRBJ2-7
v_call: TRBV5-6
d_call: -
clone_size: -

cdr3_aa: CASSEGDGGQGWEKLFF
cdr3_nt: TGTGCCAGCAGTGAAGGAGATGGAGGACAGGGGTGGGAAAAACTGTTTTTT
j_call: TRBJ1-4
v_call: TRBV6-1
d_call: TRBD1
clone_size: many

cdr3_aa: CASSIVGTGEEETQYF
cdr3_nt: TGTGCCAGTAGTATAGTCGGGACAGGCGAGGAAGAGACCCAGTACTTC
j_call: TRBJ2-5
v_call: TRBV19
d_call: TRBD1
clone_size: many

cdr3_aa: CASSQASGTSDEQYF
cdr3_nt: TGTGCCAGCAGTCAGGCCTCCGGGACTAGCGACGAGCAGTACTTC
j_call: TRBJ2-7
v_call: TRBV6-5
d_call: TRBD2
clone_size: -

cdr3_aa: CSLSGGGTDTQYF
cdr3_nt: TGCAGCCTTTCGGGGGGCGGCACAGATACGCAGTATTTT
j_call: TRBJ2-3
v_call: TRBV29-1
d_call: -
clone_size: -

cdr3_aa: CSAPTGNYGYTF
cdr3_nt: TGCAGTGCTCCTACGGGTAACTATGGCTACACCTTC
j_call: TRBJ1-2
v_call: TRBV20-1
d_call: -
clone_size: -

cdr3_aa: CASSQYLAGELFF
cdr3_nt: TGCGCCAGCAGCCAATATTTGGCCGGGGAGCTGTTTTTT
j_call: TRBJ2-2
v_call: TRBV4-3
d_call: -
clone_size: many

cdr3_aa: CASSPGGGSSYNSPLHF
cdr3_nt: TGTGCCAGCAGCCCGGGGGGCGGGAGCTCCTATAATTCACCCCTCCACTTT
j_call: TRBJ1-6
v_call: TRBV7-2
d_call: -
clone_size: -

cdr3_aa: CASSLGFNYGYTF
cdr3_nt: TGTGCCAGCAGCTTAGGATTTAACTATGGCTACACCTTC
j_call: TRBJ1-2
v_call: TRBV7-8
d_call: -
clone_size: -

cdr3_aa: CASSATSGGPYEQYF
cdr3_nt: TGTGCCAGCAGCGCCACTAGCGGCGGGCCCTACGAGCAGTACTTC
j_call: TRBJ2-7
v_call: TRBV5-4
d_call: TRBD2
clone_size: -

cdr3_aa: CASSYSKGHWVYEQYF
cdr3_nt: TGTGCCAGCAGTTACTCGAAGGGACATTGGGTTTACGAGCAGTACTTC
j_call: TRBJ2-7
v_call: TRBV6-5
d_call: -
clone_size: many

cdr3_aa: CASSLRLADYEQYF
cdr3_nt: TGTGCCAGCAGCTTGAGACTAGCGGACTACGAGCAGTACTTC
j_call: TRBJ2-7
v_call: TRBV5-6
d_call: TRBD2
clone_size: many

cdr3_aa: CASSTGGTGRYEQYF
cdr3_nt: TGTGCCAGCAGCACTGGCGGGACAGGGCGCTACGAGCAGTACTTC
j_call: TRBJ2-7
v_call: TRBV7-2
d_call: TRBD1
clone_size: -

cdr3_aa: CSAGGTPDSYNEQFF
cdr3_nt: TGCAGTGCTGGGGGGACACCCGACTCCTACAATGAGCAGTTCTTC
j_call: TRBJ2-1
v_call: TRBV20-1
d_call: -
clone_size: -

cdr3_aa: CSVEGEGGTLTYNEQFF
cdr3_nt: TGCAGCGTTGAGGGGGAGGGGGGGACCCTTACCTACAATGAGCAGTTCTTC
j_call: TRBJ2-1
v_call: TRBV29-1
d_call: -
clone_size: -

cdr3_aa: CSASRQGRPLHF
cdr3_nt: TGCAGTGCTAGCCGGCAGGGGAGACCCCTCCACTTT
j_call: TRBJ1-6
v_call: TRBV20-1
d_call: -
clone_size: -

cdr3_aa: CASSERDPAQYF
cdr3_nt: TGTGCCAGCAGTGAACGGGACCCGGCGCAGTATTTT
j_call: TRBJ2-3
v_call: TRBV2
d_call: -
clone_size: -

cdr3_aa: CASIPGSAGGYEQYF
cdr3_nt: TGTGCCAGCATACCAGGGTCCGCTGGGGGCTACGAGCAGTACTTC
j_call: TRBJ2-7
v_call: TRBV2
d_call: -
clone_size: -

cdr3_aa: CATSDGKGTTTDTQYF
cdr3_nt: TGTGCCACCAGTGACGGAAAAGGGACTACCACAGATACGCAGTATTTT
j_call: TRBJ2-3
v_call: TRBV24-1
d_call: TRBD2
clone_size: -

cdr3_aa: CASSANMLDYGYTF
cdr3_nt: TGTGCCAGCAGCGCGAATATGCTGGACTATGGCTACACCTTC
j_call: TRBJ1-2
v_call: TRBV7-9
d_call: -
clone_size: -

cdr3_aa: CSARGDLTTEAFF
cdr3_nt: TGCAGTGCTAGAGGGGACCTGACGACTGAAGCTTTCTTT
j_call: TRBJ1-1
v_call: TRBV20-1
d_call: -
clone_size: many

cdr3_aa: CASTLRVAGGANVLTF
cdr3_nt: TGTGCCAGCACCTTGAGGGTTGCGGGCGGGGCCAACGTCCTGACTTTC
j_call: TRBJ2-6
v_call: TRBV7-9
d_call: -
clone_size: -

cdr3_aa: CASSLRTGLTSYEQYF
cdr3_nt: TGTGCCAGCAGCCTAAGGACAGGCCTTACCTCCTACGAGCAGTACTTC
j_call: TRBJ2-7
v_call: TRBV11-2
d_call: TRBD1
clone_size: -

cdr3_aa: CASSLASGYGYTF
cdr3_nt: TGTGCCAGCAGCTTAGCGTCAGGGTACGGCTACACCTTC
j_call: TRBJ1-2
v_call: TRBV7-9
d_call: -
clone_size: -

cdr3_aa: CAWSSPDRSPYEQYF
cdr3_nt: TGTGCCTGGAGTTCCCCCGACAGGTCGCCCTACGAGCAGTACTTC
j_call: TRBJ2-7
v_call: TRBV30
d_call: -
clone_size: few

cdr3_aa: CASSYGAGGSSYEQYF
cdr3_nt: TGTGCCAGCAGTTACGGGGCCGGGGGAAGCAGCTACGAGCAGTACTTC
j_call: TRBJ2-7
v_call: TRBV6-6
d_call: -
clone_size: once

cdr3_aa: CSVEILGTGDEQYF
cdr3_nt: TGCAGCGTTGAAATCTTAGGGACAGGGGACGAGCAGTACTTC
j_call: TRBJ2-7
v_call: TRBV29-1
d_call: TRBD1
clone_size: many